One sample yielded the 10 T cell receptor beta chains listed below, sequenced in a study of PD-L1 blockade in urothelial cancer. TCRdb's copy holds only in-frame clones and misses some; the assay was immunoSEQ multiplex PCR. The sample lists roughly 74,000 clones; around 87% were seen once. Sequenced material: PBMCs, taken around atezolizumab (anti-PD-L1) treatment. The receptors derive from an older woman with urothelial cancer.

This chain uses TRBV30 with TRBJ1-1; no reliable D call. The CDR3 has 12 amino acids. Germline CDR1 is GTSNPN and CDR2 is SVGIG (reference sequence). V lost 3 bases and J 0 bases, leaving 5 bases between the germline ends. The CDR3 nucleotides are TGTGCCTGGAGAAGAGTGAACACTGAAGCTTTCTTT. As protein: CAWRRVNTEAFF.

This chain uses TRBV5-4 with TRBJ2-7, with D possibly being TRBD1 (6 bases). V gave up 5 bases and J gave up 3 bases, with 12 bases separating them. From germline, CDR1 is SGHNT and CDR2 YYREEE (reference sequence). The CDR3 runs 13 residues. The CDR3 DNA reads as TGTGCCAGCAGGTCTCAGGGGAACTACGAGCAGTACTTC. The encoded protein is CASRSQGNYEQYF. The variable domain in full, with the rest retrieved from reference TRBV5-4 and TRBJ2-7, is ETGVTQSPTHLIKTRGQQVTLRCSSQSGHNTVSWYQQALGQGPQFIFQYYREEENGRGNFPPRFSGLQFPNYSSELNVNALELDDSALYLCASRSQGNYEQYFGPGTRLTVT.

The rearrangement uses TRBV5-1 and TRBJ2-5; 9 nucleotides match TRBD2. This CDR3 contains 15 residues. Germline V gives CDR1 SGHRS, CDR2 YFSETQ. V was clipped by 4 bases and J by 2 bases; unmatched bases: 6. Here the CDR3 reads CASSPSGVGQETQYF. CDR3 DNA: TGCGCCAGCAGCCCTAGCGGGGTTGGGCAAGAGACCCAGTACTTC. The whole variable domain, remainder taken from reference TRBV5-1 and TRBJ2-5, is KAGVTQTPRYLIKTRGQQVTLSCSPISGHRSVSWYQQTPGQGLQFLFEYFSETQRNKGNFPGRFSGRQFSNSRSEMNVSTLELGDSALYLCASSPSGVGQETQYFGPGTRLLVL.

This chain joins TRBV11-2 and TRBJ1-5, with 10 bases aligning to TRBD1. The V gene end was trimmed by 5 bases and the J gene end by 9 bases; junction bases not matched to a gene: 7. Germline values: CDR1 SGHAT, CDR2 FQNNGV. There are 14 residues in the CDR3. CDR3: CASSLDRGARPQHF. The CDR3 DNA sequence: TGTGCCAGCAGCCTGGACAGGGGGGCGAGGCCCCAGCATTTT.

This chain connects TRBV6-6 to TRBJ2-6; D is unclear. CDR1 and CDR2 from the germline V gene are MNHNY and SVGAGI (reference sequence). The CDR3 is 14 residues long. V dropped 7 bases and J dropped 4 bases, with 11 bases sitting between them. CDR3 nucleotide sequence: TGTGCCAGCATCCTGAGGAACGGGGCCAACGTCCTGACTTTC. It codes for CASILRNGANVLTF.

This chain links TRBV19 with TRBJ1-1; 7 nucleotides agree with TRBD1. The CDR3 length is 15 residues. Trimming cost V 5 bases and J 0 bases; bases outside gene matches: 6. Looked up from germline, CDR1 is LNHDA and CDR2 is SQIVND (reference sequence). This CDR3 is CASSSRTGLNTEAFF. CDR3 bases: TGTGCCAGTAGTTCACGGACAGGCCTGAACACTGAAGCTTTCTTT. Full variable domain (rest looked up from reference TRBV19 and TRBJ1-1): DGGITQSPKYLFRKEGQNVTLSCEQNLNHDAMYWYRQDPGQGLRLIYYSQIVNDFQKGDIAEGYSVSREKKESFPLTVTSAQKNPTAFYLCASSSRTGLNTEAFFGQGTRLTVV.

The V call is TRBV7-9, the J call TRBJ1-2; D is uncertain. Deletions cut 1 base from V and 8 bases from J, with 5 bases between. Germline loops: CDR1 SEHNR, CDR2 FQNEAQ (reference sequence). This CDR3 comprises 11 residues. The CDR3 region is CASSLGRGYTF. The DNA of the CDR3 is TGTGCCAGCAGCTTAGGTAGAGGCTACACCTTC.

This chain's CDR3 is CASSLVGQGNEKLFF. Written as DNA, the CDR3 is TGCGCCAGCAGCTTGGTAGGACAGGGGAATGAAAAACTGTTTTTT. The chain has TRBV5-1 and TRBJ1-4; 9 nucleotides line up with TRBD1. The CDR3 runs 15 residues. V lost 0 bases and J lost 5; bases outside the gene matches: 2. Germline V gene sequence: CDR1 SGHRS, CDR2 YFSETQ.

This clone was seen only once. In DNA, the CDR3 is TGTGCCAGCAGTCCTATCACTAGCGGGAGAGGCAATGAGCAGTTCTTC. Its protein product is CASSPITSGRGNEQFF. The rearrangement joins TRBV25-1 to TRBJ2-1, with 11 bases aligning to TRBD2. The V and J ends lost 5 bases and 6 bases, in that order; junction bases with no gene match: 9. Germline V lookup: CDR1 MGHDK, CDR2 SYGVNS. This CDR3 is built from 16 residues.

The chain employs TRBV16 and TRBJ1-3; a possible D gene is TRBD1 (6 bases). Germline CDR1 and CDR2: KGHSY and FQNENV. V lost 2 bases, J lost 2 bases, and 7 bases lay in between. The CDR3 consists of 14 residues. The CDR3 is CASSQGQPGNTIYF. CDR3 nucleotide sequence: TGTGCCAGCAGCCAAGGACAGCCTGGAAACACCATATATTTT. Supplemented by reference TRBV16 and TRBJ1-3, the full variable domain reads GEEVAQTPKHLVRGEGQKAKLYCAPIKGHSYVFWYQQVLKNEFKFLISFQNENVFDETGMPKERFSAKCLPNSPCSLEIQATKLEDSAVYFCASSQGQPGNTIYFGEGSWLTVV.